The 26 T cell receptor beta chains listed next were all sequenced from one sample in a study of Graves' ophthalmopathy and Graves' hyperthyroidism. RNA served as the template for amplifying TCR beta CDR3 regions. The first-round RT-PCR employed HTBI primers together with the Qiagen OneStep RT-PCR kit. A multiplex PCR was then performed as the second round. TCRdb processed the multiplex PCR reads anew with MiXCR; each CDR3 protein has one entry. This sample has hundreds of thousands of distinct CDR3 sequences, with 22% found just once. Sequencing input: peripheral blood. The receptors shown here come from a young woman with stable Graves' hyperthyroidism. Some clones in this sample may be carry-over from other donors' samples.

The chain has TRBV29-1 and TRBJ1-1, with 7 bases lining up with TRBD1. The CDR3 contains 13 residues. Germline CDR1 SQVTM, CDR2 ANQGSEA. J lost 1 base, V lost 7 bases, and 6 bases had no gene match. CDR3: CSARGQTNTEAFF. The CDR3 DNA sequence: TGCAGCGCCCGGGGACAGACGAACACTGAAGCTTTCTTT.

The chain recombines TRBV6-2 or TRBV6-3 with TRBJ1-2; D perhaps matches TRBD1 (5 bases). From germline, CDR1 is MNHEY and CDR2 SVGEGT. V gave up 8 bases and J gave up 2 bases, with 15 bases separating them. This CDR3 comprises 14 residues. The CDR3 sequence is CASEERGTNYGYTF. DNA for the CDR3: TGTGCCAGCGAGGAAAGGGGCACCAACTATGGCTACACCTTC.

J is TRBJ2-7 and V is TRBV6-5; the D is unclear. With 1 base removed from V and 0 bases from J, the gap between germline ends came to 7 bases. Germline assignment: CDR1 MNHEY and CDR2 SVGAGI. This CDR3 is 14 amino acids long. CDR3 sequence (DNA): TGTGCCAGCAGTTACTTCACCGTCTCCTACGAGCAGTACTTC. Protein: CASSYFTVSYEQYF.

The gene calls are TRBV28 and TRBJ2-5; D is uncertain. The CDR3 is made up of 18 amino acids. V lost 6 bases, J lost 0 bases, and 23 bases lay in between. The germline V gene encodes CDR1 MDHEN and CDR2 SYDVKM. Written as DNA, the CDR3 is TGTGCCAGCAGCCTCTCTCGGCGCCATCGACTGTACCAAGAGACCCAGTACTTC. Protein: CASSLSRRHRLYQETQYF.

V is TRBV6-1 and J is TRBJ1-6; TRBD1 matches at 11 bases. CDR3 size: 15 residues. J was trimmed by 10 bases and V by 5 bases; bases with no gene match: 7. Germline V gene data show CDR1 as MNHNS and CDR2 as SASEGT. CDR3: CASSMSGTGGSPLHF. The CDR3 nucleotides are TGTGCCAGCAGTATGTCCGGGACAGGGGGGTCACCCCTCCACTTT.

Ten or more counts support this clonotype. This chain uses TRBV27 with TRBJ1-2; perhaps TRBD1 as D (6 bases). The CDR3 is 17 amino acids. Germline values: CDR1 MNHEY, CDR2 SMNVEV (reference sequence). The V gene lost 1 base and the J gene lost 0 bases, with 15 bases spanning the gap. The CDR3 DNA follows: TGTGCCAGCAGTTTATACGGGGGGCCAACCTCTAACTATGGCTACACCTTC. Translating it yields CASSLYGGPTSNYGYTF.

The chain carries TRBV5-6 and TRBJ1-2; D gene unclear. CDR3 length: 15 amino acids. The germline V gene encodes CDR1 SGHDT and CDR2 YYEEEE. V gave up 3 bases and J gave up 5 bases, with 17 bases separating them. CDR3 nucleotide sequence: TGTGCCAGCAGCTACCCCAGGACGGGTTTTTATGGCTACACCTTC. Translated: CASSYPRTGFYGYTF.

This clonotype was seen many times. The gene calls are TRBV6-5 and TRBJ2-7; D might be TRBD1 or TRBD2, each matching 6 bases. Germline CDR1 and CDR2: MNHEY and SVGAGI. The length of the CDR3 is 15 residues. V was trimmed by 0 bases and J by 3 bases, leaving 12 bases between them. The CDR3 loop is CASSYSPGAHYEQYF. Written as DNA, the CDR3 is TGTGCCAGCAGTTACTCGCCGGGGGCCCACTACGAGCAGTACTTC.

This clonotype was found many times. The chain joins TRBV29-1 to TRBJ2-2; D may be TRBD1 (6 bases). Germline assignment: CDR1 SQVTM and CDR2 ANQGSEA. V shed 5 bases and J shed 1 base, with 17 bases lying between them. This CDR3 comprises 16 residues. CDR3 amino acids: CSVSIGGRGNTGELFF. CDR3 DNA sequence: TGCAGCGTTTCCATAGGGGGACGGGGGAACACCGGGGAGCTGTTTTTT.

The V and J genes are TRBV7-2 and TRBJ1-2; maybe TRBD1 (5 bases). The V end lost 1 base, the J end lost 6 bases, and 9 bases lay between the germline ends. From germline, CDR1 is SGHTA and CDR2 FQGNSA. The CDR3 is 13 residues long. The CDR3 nucleotides are TGTGCCAGCAGCTTAGGAGTGACAGATGGCTACACCTTC. It codes for CASSLGVTDGYTF.

The sample holds many counts of this clonotype. The chain carries TRBV2 and TRBJ2-7; 7 nucleotides agree with TRBD2. The V gene end was trimmed by 6 bases and the J gene end by 2 bases; junction bases not matched to a gene: 16. From germline, CDR1 is SNHLY and CDR2 FYNNEI. The CDR3 is 17 residues long. The DNA for the CDR3 is TGTGCCAGCAGGAACACAGCCTCTTTGGCGGGAGCCTACGAGCAGTACTTC. Residues: CASRNTASLAGAYEQYF. Full variable domain (rest looked up from reference TRBV2 and TRBJ2-7): EPEVTQTPSHQVTQMGQEVILRCVPISNHLYFYWYRQILGQKVEFLVSFYNNEISEKSEIFDDQFSVERPDGSNFTLKIRSTKLEDSAMYFCASRNTASLAGAYEQYFGPGTRLTVT.

The rearrangement links TRBV29-1 to TRBJ2-7; 7 bases are a match to TRBD2. The germline gives CDR1 SQVTM, CDR2 ANQGSEA. The CDR3 extends over 13 amino acids. With V trimmed by 4 bases and J by 4 bases, 7 bases remained unmatched. CDR3 protein: CSVGSGDLYEQYF. The CDR3 coding sequence is TGCAGCGTTGGCAGCGGGGATCTGTACGAGCAGTACTTC.

This clonotype came up many times. The rearrangement links TRBV6-5 to TRBJ2-2, with D possibly matching TRBD1 (7 bases). Trimming cost V 2 bases and J 4 bases, with 14 bases left between them. There are 16 residues in the CDR3. The V gene's germline CDR1 is MNHEY and CDR2 SVGAGI. The CDR3 sequence: CASSYEEGAGTGELFF. The DNA for the CDR3 is TGTGCCAGCAGTTACGAGGAGGGGGCCGGCACCGGGGAGCTGTTTTTT.

This clonotype was recorded a few times. This chain uses TRBV5-1 with TRBJ1-3; tentative D call: TRBD1 (6 bases). Germline V CDR1 and CDR2: SGHRS, YFSETQ. Trimming cost V 4 bases and J 4 bases, with 12 bases left between them. The CDR3 runs 14 residues. The CDR3 here is CASSPIQGGNTIYF. DNA of the CDR3: TGCGCCAGCAGCCCGATACAGGGCGGAAACACCATATATTTT.

V gene TRBV12-3 or TRBV12-4 combines with J gene TRBJ1-5; TRBD1 aligns across 12 bases. This CDR3 contains 13 residues. Trimming took 3 bases from V and 15 from J; bases not matched to a gene: 6. The CDR3 here is CASSLQGTGGRHF. DNA for the CDR3: TGTGCCAGCAGTTTGCAGGGGACAGGGGGCCGGCATTTT.

This clonotype was found many times. The V gene is TRBV20-1, the J gene TRBJ2-5; a weak D match, TRBD2 (6 bases). The V gene lost 7 bases and the J gene lost 3 bases, with 21 bases spanning the gap. Germline CDR1 DFQATT, CDR2 SNEGSKA (reference sequence). CDR3 length: 15 residues. The CDR3 bases are TGCAGTGTCAACCCCAATCTAGCGAGCAAAGAGACCCAGTACTTC. This gives the protein CSVNPNLASKETQYF.

This clonotype was seen many times. The chain couples TRBV7-2 to TRBJ1-2, with 7 bases fitting TRBD1. The CDR3 contains 15 residues. Trimming cost V 0 bases and J 5 bases; bases outside gene matches: 6. Looked up from germline, CDR1 is SGHTA and CDR2 is FQGNSA. CDR3 region: CASSLAWDRRYGYTF. CDR3 nucleotides: TGTGCCAGCAGCTTAGCCTGGGACAGACGTTATGGCTACACCTTC.

The chain recombines TRBV6-2 or TRBV6-3 with TRBJ1-3; D is unresolved. Trimming left V 7 bases short and J 2 bases short, with 9 bases between. The CDR3 is made up of 13 amino acids. Looked up from germline, CDR1 is MNHEY and CDR2 is SVGEGT. This CDR3 reads CASNWTPGNTIYF. CDR3 coding DNA: TGTGCCAGCAACTGGACGCCTGGAAACACCATATATTTT.

This chain joins TRBV25-1 and TRBJ2-2, with 14 nucleotides matching TRBD2. The CDR3 runs to 19 residues. CDR1 is MGHDK, CDR2 SYGVNS, per germline. The ends lost 1 base at V and 3 bases at J; junction bases unmatched: 7. The DNA for the CDR3 is TGTGCCAGCAGTGAATTTTTCGGGACTAGCGGGAGAGACACCGGGGAGCTGTTTTTT. Its translation is CASSEFFGTSGRDTGELFF.

This clonotype was picked up many times. The CDR3 spells CASSFFGTGTTDEETQYF. In DNA form, the CDR3 reads TGTGCCAGCAGTTTCTTCGGGACAGGCACCACTGATGAAGAGACCCAGTACTTC. The chain uses TRBV28 and TRBJ2-5, with 8 bases that match TRBD1. V gave up 3 bases and J gave up 3 bases; unmatched junction bases: 15. The CDR3 totals 18 residues. CDR1 is MDHEN and CDR2 is SYDVKM in the germline V gene.

In its sample, this clonotype was seen many times. The rearrangement joins TRBV20-1 to TRBJ2-5; a weak D match, TRBD1 (6 bases). Trimming took off 3 bases at V and 5 bases at J, with 25 bases between the two ends. Germline CDR1 DFQATT, CDR2 SNEGSKA (reference sequence). The CDR3 extends over 17 amino acids. In DNA, the CDR3 is TGCAGTGCTAGTCCCGCCCCGGGCAGGGGTTTTCTTGAGACCCAGTACTTC. This codes for CSASPAPGRGFLETQYF.

The chain recombines TRBV20-1 with TRBJ1-6; 9 positions match TRBD1. CDR1 and CDR2 from the germline V gene are DFQATT and SNEGSKA (reference sequence). V trimming: 6 bases; J trimming: 12 bases; junction bases outside the gene matches: 12. The CDR3 has 14 residues. The CDR3 loop reads CSAATGGGLRPLHF. The CDR3 DNA is TGCAGTGCCGCTACAGGGGGCGGCTTGAGACCCCTCCACTTT.

There are many counts of this clonotype. The gene calls are TRBV30 and TRBJ2-7; tentatively, D is TRBD1 or TRBD2 (5 bases each). This CDR3 contains 12 residues. Per germline, CDR1 GTSNPN and CDR2 SVGIG (reference sequence). V was pared by 5 bases and J by 5 bases, with 13 bases between. In DNA form, the CDR3 reads TGTGCCTGGCGATTCGGGGCTCACGAGCAGTACTTC. As protein: CAWRFGAHEQYF.

This clonotype was picked up many times. This sequence joins TRBV6-2 or TRBV6-3 and TRBJ2-7; TRBD2 matches at 11 bases. The ends lost 11 bases at V and 2 bases at J; junction bases unmatched: 5. Looked up from germline, CDR1 is MNHEY and CDR2 is SVGEGT. There are 13 residues in the CDR3. This chain's CDR3 is CASELAGAYEQYF. Written as DNA, the CDR3 is TGTGCCTCAGAACTAGCGGGAGCCTACGAGCAGTACTTC.

The genes are TRBV18 and TRBJ1-1; D not resolved. The CDR3 runs to 13 residues. V shed 0 bases and J shed 7 bases, with 9 bases lying between them. From germline, CDR1 is KGHSH and CDR2 LQKENI. CDR3 sequence: CASSPPLGIEAFF. CDR3 DNA sequence: TGTGCCAGCTCACCACCCCTGGGGATTGAAGCTTTCTTT.

The gene calls are TRBV27 and TRBJ1-2; possible D gene TRBD1, 5 bases. The CDR3 is 16 residues long. V was cut by 5 bases and J by 0 bases, with 16 bases left in between. Germline loops: CDR1 MNHEY, CDR2 SMNVEV (reference sequence). This CDR3 is CASSVGGVGSNYGYTF. The CDR3 coding sequence is TGTGCCAGCAGTGTCGGGGGGGTAGGGTCTAACTATGGCTACACCTTC.